This TCR beta chain was observed in a study of CD8 T cells in ankylosing spondylitis. CDR3 length equals 17 residues. Deletions cut 6 bases from V and 1 base from J, with 19 bases between. Germline loops: CDR1 SGDLS, CDR2 YYNGEE. At least ten counts were recorded for this clonotype. TCRdb analysed the 5' RACE reads with MiXCR anew, one entry per CDR3 protein. The sample gives about 35,000 distinct CDR3 sequences, 2.5% to 3.5% of which show up once; approximately 3% is in the top ten. Sequenced: blood, either unsorted or a sorted T cell fraction (not recorded which). The sequence derives from a male donor with ankylosing spondylitis or in good health (not recorded which). The V and J genes are TRBV9 and TRBJ2-2; D gene ambiguous. The CDR3 here is CASTPYPILGNTGELFF. The CDR3 DNA reads TGTGCCAGCACCCCATACCCAATTTTGGGGAACACCGGGGAGCTGTTTTTT.